This entry describes one TCR beta chain. Antigen specificity is unknown. With 60 Vbeta and 13 Jbeta primers, the PCR was carried out. Method: immunoSEQ multiplex PCR; TCRdb's copy keeps in-frame clones and lacks some. The table has some 200,000 clones, about two thirds seen once. The CDR3 contains 14 residues. Germline V CDR1 and CDR2: SGHNT, YYREEE (reference sequence). The ends lost 4 bases at V and 2 bases at J; junction bases unmatched: 6. The data stem from a study of cytomegalovirus exposure and HLA in healthy donors. Study-wide findings and caveats: Sequencing likely generated an artifact that appeared as a cluster of highly shared sequence variants.

This chain links TRBV5-4 with TRBJ2-7, with 7 bases fitting TRBD1. The sequence came from a man between 40 and 49 years old in good health and CMV-seropositive. Sequenced material: PBMCs. The CDR3 region is CASSHTGTAYEQYF. The CDR3 coding sequence is TGTGCCAGCAGCCATACCGGGACAGCCTACGAGCAGTACTTC.